This TCR beta chain was retrieved from a study of monozygotic twins with inflammatory bowel disease (dated by TCRdb to about 2019). Some background on the complete study: The full study comprised around 28 monozygotic twin pairs: nine German pairs (four IBD-concordant, five IBD-discordant) and 19 IBD-discordant Danish pairs. Disease-associated traits were sought mainly through comparisons between IBD patients and their genetically identical healthy co-twins within discordant pairs. Each individual had, on average, about 151 000 unique TCRalpha sequences and 181 000 unique TCRbeta sequences available for analysis. What the study reported, not specific to this receptor: The analysis was unable to tell apart different T cell subtypes. No difference in repertoire similarity was observed between concordant and discordant twins, possibly owing to limited statistical power. TCRbeta repertoire diversity, by inverse Simpson index, was decreased in IBD patients compared with their healthy co-twins. Because patients received different immunosuppressive treatments, the repertoires may have picked up extra background noise and variability between individuals. No single strong signal or clonotype linked to IBD turned up in the results, so the idea that one exists was not supported. IBD patients shared fewer clonotypes with other individuals than healthy twins did, most markedly in patients showing signs of disease activity.

The germline V gene provides CDR1 MGHDK and CDR2 SYGVNS. The CDR3 runs 13 amino acids, cysteine and phenylalanine included. A DNA sequence was not provided. Concerning this clonotype itself: Its antigen is still unknown.

The library came from 5' RACE. Each TCR library was prepared from about 4,000 ng of total RNA. For each sample, cDNA synthesis was carried out in eight separate reactions using SMARTScribe reverse transcriptase. During cDNA synthesis, unique molecular identifiers containing a 6-nucleotide sample barcode were introduced by template switching. TCRalpha and TCRbeta cDNA was amplified in two nested PCRs of about 17 and 10 cycles, and bead purification was carried out after each PCR. Before amplification, cDNA was treated with uracil DNA-glycosylase and purified using the QIAquick PCR purification kit. The second PCR was the step at which Illumina TruSeq-compatible adapters and sample-specific barcodes were added. TapeStation and Qubit were used to check library quality and concentration, and 4 to 6 ng of each library was pooled. Sequencing of pooled libraries was carried out on an Illumina HiSeq2500 single-index Rapid Run using 2 x 100 bp reads and custom sequencing primers. Per the authors' processing: PCR and sequencing errors were corrected by UMI-based consensus assembly using MiGEC version 1.2.6. MiXCR version 2.1.1 was used for V(D)J alignment, clonotype assembly and CDR3 extraction. To normalise gene usage, clonotype sharing and MAIT/NKT TCR abundance, the analysis used the top 1000, 10 000 and 20 000 clonotypes per sample. After downsampling to 27 000 UMIs, diversity was calculated as the inverse Simpson index using the vegan R package. Paired Mann-Whitney U tests were applied to discordant twin pairs, with Benjamini-Hochberg correction for multiple testing. The reads underwent TCRdb reprocessing, giving one record for each CDR3 protein sequence and no DNA. TCRdb, rather than the study authors, made the V and J calls. The record for this sample contains fewer than 150,000 distinct CDR3 sequences. 2% to 3% of the sample is taken by the ten largest.

From each donor, a roughly 2.5 ml peripheral blood sample was drawn into PAXgene tubes and stored at -80 degrees C. Without T cell sorting, total RNA was isolated from whole blood using the PAXgene blood miRNA kit on an automated QIAcube. Peripheral blood from monozygotic twin pairs who were concordant or discordant for inflammatory bowel disease underwent deep TCRalpha and TCRbeta repertoire profiling using unique molecular barcoding. Smoking habits were recorded for all twin pairs, and individuals were classified as current, former or never smokers. This clonotype originated in a human donor with ulcerative colitis or Crohn's disease, or a healthy co-twin of an affected twin (not recorded which). Specimen: blood. The rearranged chain carries TRBV25-1 and TRBJ1-3. The CDR3 sequence is CASSASSGNTIYF. This CDR3, with the reference TRBV25-1 and TRBJ1-3 proteins standing in past its ends, gives the full variable domain EADIYQTPRYLVIGTGKKITLECSQTMGHDKMYWYQQDPGMELHLIHYSYGVNSTEKGDLSSESTVSRIRTEHFPLTLESARPSHTSQYLCASSASSGNTIYFGEGSWLTVV.